These T cell receptor beta chains were read from a single sample in a study of high-grade serous ovarian cancer treatment subgroups. Measured with immunoSEQ multiplex PCR; TCRdb has only the in-frame clones, and not every one. The sample contains a few thousand clones, about 80% of which appear only once. The specimen was tumor tissue. These receptor sequences come from a human donor with high-grade serous ovarian cancer. The CDR3 runs from the conserved cysteine through the conserved F or W. Fields, in order: CDR3 DNA, CDR3 protein, J gene, D gene, V gene, clone size. The D gene is left open where the match is weak. Size is omitted from some rows. Given values are once, few, many or a class for expanded clones.

CDR3 DNA: TGTGCCAGCAGCTTCCGGGGGAGATCTAGCACAGATACGCAGTATTTT
CDR3 protein: CASSFRGRSSTDTQYF
J gene: TRBJ2-3
D gene: NA
V gene: TRBV7-3
clone size: NA

CDR3 DNA: TGTGCCAGCAGCTTAGATGTCGTTTACAATGAGCAGTTCTTC
CDR3 protein: CASSLDVVYNEQFF
J gene: TRBJ2-1
D gene: NA
V gene: TRBV11-3
clone size: NA

CDR3 DNA: TGTGCCAGCAGCTTAGTAGTGGCAGAAGCAGATACGCAGTATTTT
CDR3 protein: CASSLVVAEADTQYF
J gene: TRBJ2-3
D gene: NA
V gene: TRBV7-9
clone size: NA

CDR3 DNA: TGTGCCAGCAGCAGAACTAGCGGGAGCGACGAGCAGTACTTC
CDR3 protein: CASSRTSGSDEQYF
J gene: TRBJ2-7
D gene: TRBD2
V gene: TRBV5-6
clone size: NA

CDR3 DNA: TGTGCCAGCAGCGGGACGGCCAATTCCTACGAGCAGTACTTC
CDR3 protein: CASSGTANSYEQYF
J gene: TRBJ2-7
D gene: NA
V gene: TRBV27
clone size: NA

CDR3 DNA: TGTGCCAGCATCCAGGGGTTCCAAGAGACCCAGTACTTC
CDR3 protein: CASIQGFQETQYF
J gene: TRBJ2-5
D gene: NA
V gene: TRBV2
clone size: few

CDR3 DNA: TGTGCCAGCAGCTCGCCACGGGGGGGCTACGAGCAGTACTTC
CDR3 protein: CASSSPRGGYEQYF
J gene: TRBJ2-7
D gene: TRBD2
V gene: TRBV7-7
clone size: NA

CDR3 DNA: TGCAGCGCCCGAAGGGGACTAGCGGGCCGAAGCACAGATACGCAGTATTTT
CDR3 protein: CSARRGLAGRSTDTQYF
J gene: TRBJ2-3
D gene: TRBD2
V gene: TRBV29-1
clone size: NA

CDR3 DNA: TGTGCCAGCAGCTTTAAATACAATGAGCAGTTCTTC
CDR3 protein: CASSFKYNEQFF
J gene: TRBJ2-1
D gene: NA
V gene: TRBV4-2
clone size: NA

CDR3 DNA: TGTGCCAGCAGCTTAGCACAGGTGGGGGGAAACACCATATATTTT
CDR3 protein: CASSLAQVGGNTIYF
J gene: TRBJ1-3
D gene: NA
V gene: TRBV11-2
clone size: NA

CDR3 DNA: TGTGCCTGGAGTGCCCCGGGGGGAAGTAACGAGCAGTACTTC
CDR3 protein: CAWSAPGGSNEQYF
J gene: TRBJ2-7
D gene: TRBD2
V gene: TRBV30
clone size: NA

CDR3 DNA: TGTGCCAGCATTGGACTCCCGAGGGATGGCTACACCTTC
CDR3 protein: CASIGLPRDGYTF
J gene: TRBJ1-2
D gene: NA
V gene: TRBV6-1
clone size: NA

CDR3 DNA: TGTGCCAGCAGCTTAGACACTAAAGGCTACACCTTC
CDR3 protein: CASSLDTKGYTF
J gene: TRBJ1-2
D gene: NA
V gene: TRBV7-2
clone size: few

CDR3 DNA: TGTGCCAGCAGTCTGGACCGAGTGTACTATGGCTACACCTTC
CDR3 protein: CASSLDRVYYGYTF
J gene: TRBJ1-2
D gene: NA
V gene: TRBV6-6
clone size: NA

CDR3 DNA: TGTGCCAGCAGCCAAGGGCCCCAGGAGCAGTACTTC
CDR3 protein: CASSQGPQEQYF
J gene: TRBJ2-7
D gene: NA
V gene: TRBV14
clone size: NA

CDR3 DNA: TGTGCCAGCAGGGACAGGGGGAACACTGAAGCTTTCTTT
CDR3 protein: CASRDRGNTEAFF
J gene: TRBJ1-1
D gene: TRBD1
V gene: TRBV19
clone size: large

CDR3 DNA: TGTGCCAGCACCGCCGGGGATGCAACTAATGAAAAACTGTTTTTT
CDR3 protein: CASTAGDATNEKLFF
J gene: TRBJ1-4
D gene: NA
V gene: TRBV6-6
clone size: NA

CDR3 DNA: TGTGCAAGTCGCTTATTAGGGCCGGTTAATGAAAAACTGTTTTTT
CDR3 protein: CASRLLGPVNEKLFF
J gene: TRBJ1-4
D gene: NA
V gene: TRBV12-2
clone size: NA

CDR3 DNA: TGTGCCAGCAGCGTAAAGGCGGGAGGGGCTGCAGATACGCAGTATTTT
CDR3 protein: CASSVKAGGAADTQYF
J gene: TRBJ2-3
D gene: TRBD2
V gene: TRBV9
clone size: NA

CDR3 DNA: TGTGCCAGCAGCTCGTGGGGGGGCAGTCAGCCCCAGCATTTT
CDR3 protein: CASSSWGGSQPQHF
J gene: TRBJ1-5
D gene: NA
V gene: TRBV5-4
clone size: NA

CDR3 DNA: TGTGCCAGCAGCGAACAGGGGAATTCCTACGAGCAGTACTTC
CDR3 protein: CASSEQGNSYEQYF
J gene: TRBJ2-7
D gene: TRBD1
V gene: TRBV7-2
clone size: NA

CDR3 DNA: TGTGCCATCAGTACCAATTCGAACACTGAAGCTTTCTTT
CDR3 protein: CAISTNSNTEAFF
J gene: TRBJ1-1
D gene: NA
V gene: TRBV10-3
clone size: NA

CDR3 DNA: TGTGCCAGCAGTTACGGTAGAGGGGATACGCAGTATTTT
CDR3 protein: CASSYGRGDTQYF
J gene: TRBJ2-3
D gene: NA
V gene: TRBV10-3
clone size: NA

CDR3 DNA: TGTGCCAGCAGTGGACAGGCCAGCCTCTATGGCTACACCTTC
CDR3 protein: CASSGQASLYGYTF
J gene: TRBJ1-2
D gene: NA
V gene: TRBV6-1
clone size: NA

CDR3 DNA: TGCGCCAGCAGCCAAGAGGGAGGGCCGCAGTATTTT
CDR3 protein: CASSQEGGPQYF
J gene: TRBJ2-3
D gene: TRBD2
V gene: TRBV4-3
clone size: NA

CDR3 DNA: TGTGCCAGTAGTAGGGGACTACGGAGGGGCACAGATACGCAGTATTTT
CDR3 protein: CASSRGLRRGTDTQYF
J gene: TRBJ2-3
D gene: TRBD2
V gene: TRBV19
clone size: NA

CDR3 DNA: TGTGCCAGCAGTGAATCGTGGGGGGTCGGGGAGCTGTTTTTT
CDR3 protein: CASSESWGVGELFF
J gene: TRBJ2-2
D gene: NA
V gene: TRBV2
clone size: NA

CDR3 DNA: TGTGCCACCTCCGGCGCCACTAGCCAACTCTACAATGAGCAGTTCTTC
CDR3 protein: CATSGATSQLYNEQFF
J gene: TRBJ2-1
D gene: NA
V gene: TRBV5-6
clone size: NA

CDR3 DNA: TGTGCCAGCAGTTACTCGCAGGGGGCCGGCAACCAGCATTTT
CDR3 protein: CASSYSQGAGNQHF
J gene: TRBJ1-5
D gene: TRBD1
V gene: TRBV6-5
clone size: NA

CDR3 DNA: TGTGCCAGTAGTTTAGACGGTAGCTCCTACGAGCAGTACTTC
CDR3 protein: CASSLDGSSYEQYF
J gene: TRBJ2-7
D gene: NA
V gene: TRBV19
clone size: once

CDR3 DNA: TGTGCCAGCAGTCGCCCCAGAAACACTGGAAACACCATATATTTT
CDR3 protein: CASSRPRNTGNTIYF
J gene: TRBJ1-3
D gene: NA
V gene: TRBV28
clone size: NA

CDR3 DNA: TGTGCCAGCAGCCCAGTCTCAGATACGCAGTATTTT
CDR3 protein: CASSPVSDTQYF
J gene: TRBJ2-3
D gene: NA
V gene: TRBV7-2
clone size: NA

CDR3 DNA: TGCGCCAGCAGTGATGGCGGGAGGGCCCCCAATGAGCAGTTCTTC
CDR3 protein: CASSDGGRAPNEQFF
J gene: TRBJ2-1
D gene: TRBD2
V gene: TRBV10-1
clone size: NA

CDR3 DNA: TGTGCCAGCAGCTCCGACTCCCCCCAGGGGTCTGGCTATGGCTACACCTTC
CDR3 protein: CASSSDSPQGSGYGYTF
J gene: TRBJ1-2
D gene: NA
V gene: TRBV13
clone size: NA

CDR3 DNA: TGCGCCAGCAGCCAAGACAGGGGTCTATCCTACGAGCAGTACTTC
CDR3 protein: CASSQDRGLSYEQYF
J gene: TRBJ2-7
D gene: NA
V gene: TRBV4-3
clone size: large

CDR3 DNA: TGTGCCACCAGCAGAGATGGAATTCGCGAGGGGAACACTGAAGCTTTCTTT
CDR3 protein: CATSRDGIREGNTEAFF
J gene: TRBJ1-1
D gene: NA
V gene: TRBV15
clone size: NA

CDR3 DNA: TGTGCCAGCAGCTTTGAGACTAGCAGATCAGATACGCAGTATTTT
CDR3 protein: CASSFETSRSDTQYF
J gene: TRBJ2-3
D gene: TRBD2
V gene: TRBV7-2
clone size: NA

CDR3 DNA: TGTGCCAGCAGCATCCGGGGGGGGCGCGTTCCAGATACGCAGTATTTT
CDR3 protein: CASSIRGGRVPDTQYF
J gene: TRBJ2-3
D gene: TRBD2
V gene: TRBV13
clone size: NA

CDR3 DNA: TGTGCCAGTAGTAGGGACCCGAGCTCCTACAATGAGCAGTTCTTC
CDR3 protein: CASSRDPSSYNEQFF
J gene: TRBJ2-1
D gene: NA
V gene: TRBV19
clone size: NA